This TCR beta chain was observed in a study of T cells in Graves' hyperthyroidism and ophthalmopathy. Study overall: Once the initial diagnosis was made, peripheral blood was obtained before any treatment.

On this clonotype: Its specificity is not known.

The study defined stable Graves' hyperthyroidism as no ophthalmopathy progression within 18 months. Trimming took 5 bases from V and 3 from J, leaving 10 bases between them. The CDR3 runs 13 residues. Per the germline V gene, CDR1 is LGHNT and CDR2 is FRNRAP. General observations from the study: Blood held most thyroid clonotypes expanded above 0.001 frequency.

TCR beta CDR3 sequences were amplified from RNA transcripts. RT-PCR in the first round (using the HTBI primer set) targeted the TCR CDR3. From the multiplex PCR reads, TCRdb called clonotypes with MiXCR, one entry per CDR3 protein. The data hold some 360,000 distinct CDR3 sequences, with about 14% observed a single time. The chain joins TRBV12-5 to TRBJ1-1; D is ambiguous. The clonotype comes from a woman aged 55 to 70 with Graves' hyperthyroidism. The source material was blood. This chain's CDR3 is CASGLPQDTEAFF. CDR3 coding DNA: TGTGCTAGTGGTCTACCGCAAGACACTGAAGCTTTCTTT.